A single sample gave rise to the 10 T cell receptor beta chains below, sequenced in a study of T-cell reconstitution after alpha-beta-depleted transplantation in children. Construction of the TCRbeta library involved unique molecular identifiers. MiXCR, run by TCRdb on the PCR reads, gives a single entry per CDR3 protein. The table has around 480,000 distinct CDR3 sequences, about 31% seen once. The sequenced sample was PBMCs from the stem cell graft donor, obtained from the stem cell graft. The receptors derive from a human donor who donated a stem cell graft to a child with aplastic anemia.

This clonotype was picked up a small number of times. The rearrangement links TRBV20-1 to TRBJ2-7; the match to TRBD2 covers 8 bases. V lost 4 bases and J lost 0; bases outside the gene matches: 5. The CDR3 is 14 amino acids. The germline CDR1 and CDR2 sequences are DFQATT and SNEGSKA (reference sequence). The CDR3 loop is CSAIGTRNSYEQYV. Here the CDR3 DNA reads TGCAGTGCTATAGGGACTAGGAACTCCTACGAGCAGTACGTC.

This clonotype was picked up one time. The V call is TRBV3-1, the J call TRBJ1-3, with 8 nucleotides matching TRBD1. V trimming: 4 bases; J trimming: 0 bases; junction bases outside the gene matches: 14. Germline loops: CDR1 LGHDT, CDR2 YNNKEL (reference sequence). The CDR3 covers 19 residues. The CDR3 bases are TGTGCCAGCAGCCCACTCCACGCCGGACAGGGCTACTCTGGAAACACCATATATTTT. It codes for CASSPLHAGQGYSGNTIYF.

This chain joins TRBV5-1 and TRBJ1-5; perhaps TRBD1 as D (5 bases). Germline CDR1 SGHRS, CDR2 YFSETQ. The CDR3 is 15 residues long. The V end lost 2 bases, the J end lost 8 bases, and 17 bases lay between the germline ends. In nucleotides, the CDR3 is TGCGCCAGCAGCTTTGGTGAGGGGCTAGGGGAGCCCCAGCATTTT. Its protein is CASSFGEGLGEPQHF.

This clonotype was counted ten times or more. J is TRBJ2-1 and V is TRBV27, with TRBD2 matching over 11 bases. The trim removed 6 bases at V and 4 bases at J, leaving 2 bases unmatched. The CDR3 has 14 amino acids. Germline V gene sequence: CDR1 MNHEY, CDR2 SMNVEV (reference sequence). The DNA for the CDR3 is TGTGCCAGCAGGGGACTAGCGGAGTACAATGAGCAGTTCTTC. It encodes CASRGLAEYNEQFF.

This clonotype came up a few times. The V call is TRBV20-1, the J call TRBJ2-1; a possible D gene is TRBD2 (6 bases). Germline values: CDR1 DFQATT, CDR2 SNEGSKA (reference sequence). V was trimmed by 1 base and J by 9 bases, leaving 13 bases between them. The CDR3 loop spans 13 amino acids. The CDR3 DNA is TGCAGTGCTAGAGGCTGGCGGGACGTTGAGCAGTTCTTC. It specifies CSARGWRDVEQFF.

This chain uses TRBV29-1 with TRBJ2-3; 10 bases are shared with TRBD2. The CDR3 is 16 amino acids. Germline CDR1 and CDR2: SQVTM and ANQGSEA. V shed 4 bases, J shed 4 bases, and the junction held 11 bases outside the gene matches. CDR3 in amino acids: CSVARASGSSADTQYF. The CDR3 DNA reads TGCAGCGTTGCGAGGGCTAGCGGGAGTAGTGCAGATACGCAGTATTTT.

The chain uses TRBV4-1 and TRBJ2-2; tentatively, D is TRBD2 (6 bases). Trimming removed 0 bases from V and 0 bases from J, with 8 bases in between. The CDR3 runs to 16 residues. The germline gives CDR1 MGHRA, CDR2 YSYEKL. DNA of the CDR3: TGCGCCAGCAGCCAAGAAGCTAGCGCGAACACCGGGGAGCTGTTTTTT. Its protein product is CASSQEASANTGELFF.

This clonotype was observed a few times. The J gene is TRBJ2-2, the V gene TRBV11-3; 8 bases are shared with TRBD2. Germline lookup yields CDR1 SGHNT and CDR2 YENEEA. The CDR3 is 15 amino acids. With 5 bases clipped from V and 3 bases from J, the junction kept 5 bases outside the gene matches. CDR3 in amino acids: CASSPAGGYTGELFF. The CDR3 DNA reads TGTGCCAGCAGCCCTGCGGGGGGCTACACCGGGGAGCTGTTTTTT.

This clonotype came up a few times. V and J are TRBV6-1 and TRBJ2-3; D gene ambiguous. Trimming left V 7 bases short and J 0 bases short, with 11 bases between. The germline gives CDR1 MNHNS, CDR2 SASEGT. The CDR3 contains 14 residues. The CDR3 loop is CASTRKTSTDTQYF. The DNA of the CDR3 is TGTGCCAGCACGAGAAAAACAAGCACAGATACGCAGTATTTT.

This chain uses TRBV18 with TRBJ2-3; 10 positions match TRBD2. Germline assignment: CDR1 KGHSH and CDR2 LQKENI. There are 15 residues in the CDR3. V shed 6 bases and J 3 bases; nucleotides not matched to a gene: 6. CDR3 DNA: TGTGCCAGCTCTGTTACTAGCGGGACAACAGATACGCAGTATTTT. Protein sequence: CASSVTSGTTDTQYF.